The clone carrying this T cell receptor (beta chain) was seen a handful of times. The data were obtained in a study of identical twins. TCRdb redid the calling of the 5' RACE reads with MiXCR, one entry per CDR3 protein. The sample shows a few hundred thousand distinct CDR3 sequences, just under 10% of them seen only once. Deletions cut 4 bases from V and 0 bases from J, with 11 bases between. CDR3 length equals 15 residues. From germline, CDR1 is SGHDT and CDR2 YYEEEE. Another study also made use of these data, one on yellow fever vaccine responses in identical twins.

The sequenced sample was PBMCs. This chain joins TRBV5-6 and TRBJ1-5, with D possibly TRBD1 on 5 matching bases. The clonotype originates from a woman younger than 35 in good health. The CDR3 DNA is TGTGCCAGCAGCCTTTTACAGGCTAGCAATCAGCCCCAGCATTTT. Amino acid sequence: CASSLLQASNQPQHF.